This is a list of T cell receptor beta chains from one sample in a study of OX40 agonist ivuxolimab in advanced cancers. Profiled with immunoSEQ multiplex PCR; TCRdb holds only in-frame clones, not every one. The repertoire includes roughly 26,000 clones, approximately 91% of them detected once, and less than 25% sits in the top ten. The source was CD4+ or CD8+ T cells sorted from blood, collected in a trial of the OX40 agonist ivuxolimab. The receptor set was obtained from an adult with an advanced solid tumor such as melanoma, head and neck, liver or kidney cancer. Each CDR3 is given with its conserved first and last residue. The D gene is left open where the match is weak. Clone size appears in some rows only: once, few, many, or a class for an expanded clone.

CDR3,DNA,D,V,J,size
CASSEGTGGQETQYF,TGTGCCAGCAGTGAAGGGACAGGGGGCCAAGAGACCCAGTACTTC,TRBD1,TRBV6-4,TRBJ2-5,few
CASGLDILTGTSGGYKTYNEQFF,TGTGCTAGTGGTTTAGACATTCTTACCGGGACTAGCGGGGGTTATAAGACCTACAATGAGCAGTTCTTC,TRBD2,TRBV12-5,TRBJ2-1,once
CASSQGTGDSVGQFF,TGCGCCAGCAGCCAAGGGACAGGGGATAGCGTAGGGCAGTTCTTC,TRBD1,TRBV4-3,TRBJ2-1,.
CASSLSFRETQYF,TGTGCCAGCAGTTTATCGTTTAGGGAGACCCAGTACTTC,.,TRBV27,TRBJ2-5,.
CASSDTDRGSTNEQFF,TGTGCCAGCAGTGACACCGACAGGGGTAGTACAAATGAGCAGTTCTTC,TRBD1,TRBV6-4,TRBJ2-1,.
CASSPRQYSNQPQHF,TGTGCCAGCAGTCCACGACAGTATAGCAATCAGCCCCAGCATTTT,.,TRBV6-1,TRBJ1-5,.
CASSQGRNGDTEAFF,TGCGCCAGCAGCCAAGGGAGAAACGGGGACACTGAAGCTTTCTTT,.,TRBV4-1,TRBJ1-1,.
CASRPDFRETQYF,TGTGCCAGCAGACCTGACTTTCGAGAGACCCAGTACTTC,.,TRBV14,TRBJ2-5,.
CASSQEWGLSYEQYF,TGTGCCAGCAGCCAAGAGTGGGGGCTCTCCTACGAGCAGTACTTC,.,TRBV4-2,TRBJ2-7,.
CASRLNEQGAKGNTIYF,TGTGCAAGTCGCTTGAACGAACAGGGGGCTAAGGGAAACACCATATATTTT,.,TRBV12-2,TRBJ1-3,.
CASSLPGQAFEAFF,TGTGCCAGCAGTTTACCTGGACAGGCGTTCGAAGCTTTCTTT,TRBD1,TRBV27,TRBJ1-1,once
CSVEDPAENNYGYTF,TGCAGCGTTGAAGATCCGGCAGAAAATAACTATGGCTACACCTTC,.,TRBV29-1,TRBJ1-2,.
CASSIGNQPQHF,TGTGCCAGTAGTATAGGTAATCAGCCCCAGCATTTT,.,TRBV19,TRBJ1-5,.
CASSLTGRVGTEAFF,TGTGCCAGCAGTTTAACAGGGCGGGTTGGCACTGAAGCTTTCTTT,.,TRBV27,TRBJ1-1,few
CASSWTAGMNTEAFF,TGTGCCAGCAGCTGGACCGCAGGGATGAACACTGAAGCTTTCTTT,.,TRBV5-4,TRBJ1-1,.
CASSISSGNPYEQYF,TGTGCCAGTAGTATATCTAGCGGGAATCCCTACGAGCAGTACTTC,TRBD2,TRBV19,TRBJ2-7,.
CASSFGGRTNEQFF,TGTGCCAGCAGCTTTGGTGGGAGAACAAATGAGCAGTTCTTC,.,TRBV5-5,TRBJ2-1,.
CASSWGGLNTEAFF,TGTGCCAGCAGCTGGGGGGGTTTGAACACTGAAGCTTTCTTT,.,TRBV5-4,TRBJ1-1,.
CASSLAGTGPGEQFF,TGTGCCAGCAGCTTAGCCGGGACAGGGCCGGGTGAGCAGTTCTTC,TRBD1,TRBV7-6,TRBJ2-1,.
CASSFRDTFYSNQPQHF,TGTGCCAGCAGTTTCCGGGACACTTTTTATAGCAATCAGCCCCAGCATTTT,.,TRBV28,TRBJ1-5,.
CASSDTDRQEQFF,TGTGCCAGCAGTGACACGGACAGACAGGAGCAGTTCTTC,.,TRBV6-4,TRBJ2-1,.
CASSFSQGGELFF,TGTGCCAGCAGTTTCTCGCAGGGGGGGGAGCTGTTTTTT,.,TRBV27,TRBJ2-2,once
CASSLGLGNNQPQHF,TGTGCCAGCAGCTTAGGACTCGGGAACAATCAGCCCCAGCATTTT,.,TRBV7-6,TRBJ1-5,.
CAWAQGTGLYGYTF,TGTGCCTGGGCCCAAGGGACAGGGCTTTATGGCTACACCTTC,TRBD1,TRBV30,TRBJ1-2,.
CASSSRGVYEQYF,TGTGCCAGCAGTTCACGGGGAGTCTACGAGCAGTACTTC,.,TRBV27,TRBJ2-7,.
CASSFGSPGEQYF,TGTGCCAGCAGCTTCGGGAGCCCGGGCGAGCAGTACTTC,.,TRBV2,TRBJ2-7,.
CASSLSNGGTDTQYF,TGTGCCAGCAGTTTATCTAATGGTGGCACAGATACGCAGTATTTT,.,TRBV27,TRBJ2-3,.
CASSIGAANTEAFF,TGTGCCAGTAGTATAGGGGCAGCGAACACTGAAGCTTTCTTT,.,TRBV19,TRBJ1-1,.
CASSPRGGNYEQYF,TGTGCCAGCAGCCCCAGGGGAGGGAACTACGAGCAGTACTTC,.,TRBV28,TRBJ2-7,.
CASSPPLSYNSPLHF,TGTGCCAGCAGCCCCCCCTTATCCTATAATTCACCCCTCCACTTT,.,TRBV7-9,TRBJ1-6,.
CASSTQTGDTEAFF,TGTGCCAGCAGCACCCAAACAGGGGACACTGAAGCTTTCTTT,TRBD1,TRBV9,TRBJ1-1,few
CASSPFEEEYTEAFF,TGTGCCAGCTCACCCTTCGAGGAGGAGTACACTGAAGCTTTCTTT,.,TRBV18,TRBJ1-1,.
CASSEGQQYQPQHF,TGTGCCAGCAGTGAGGGGCAGCAATATCAGCCCCAGCATTTT,.,TRBV2,TRBJ1-5,.
CASSLDSSNQPQHF,TGTGCCAGCAGTTTAGACAGTAGCAATCAGCCCCAGCATTTT,.,TRBV6-5,TRBJ1-5,.
CASSSPAGANVLTF,TGTGCCAGCAGCAGTCCCGCTGGGGCCAACGTCCTGACTTTC,.,TRBV7-9,TRBJ2-6,.
CASSIATGQGFTDTQYF,TGTGCCAGTAGTATAGCTACGGGACAGGGCTTCACAGATACGCAGTATTTT,TRBD1,TRBV19,TRBJ2-3,.
CAWSRGSTDTQYF,TGTGCCTGGAGTCGAGGGAGCACAGATACGCAGTATTTT,.,TRBV30,TRBJ2-3,.
CASSWGRASYEQYF,TGTGCCAGCAGTTGGGGCAGGGCCTCCTACGAGCAGTACTTC,.,TRBV27,TRBJ2-7,.
CASRTSGRALDTQYF,TGCGCCAGCAGAACTAGCGGGAGGGCCTTGGATACGCAGTATTTT,TRBD2,TRBV23-1,TRBJ2-3,few